This T cell receptor beta chain was recovered during a study of cytomegalovirus exposure and HLA in healthy donors. The length of the CDR3 is 11 residues. Germline CDR1 is SGHNT and CDR2 is YENEEA. The germline V and J ends were trimmed by 3 bases and 5 bases, with 4 bases remaining between them. The PCR used 60 Vbeta and 13 Jbeta primers. This table comes from immunoSEQ multiplex PCR, and its TCRdb copy is limited to in-frame clones, with some not included. The sample contains around 91,000 clones, 60% to 85% of which appear only once. The TCR originated in a woman aged 40 to 49 in good health and CMV-seropositive. Sequences were obtained from PBMCs. The chain couples TRBV11-3 to TRBJ2-5; D gene ambiguous. The CDR3: CASSFRETQYF. In DNA form, the CDR3 reads TGTGCCAGCAGCTTTCGTGAGACCCAGTACTTC.